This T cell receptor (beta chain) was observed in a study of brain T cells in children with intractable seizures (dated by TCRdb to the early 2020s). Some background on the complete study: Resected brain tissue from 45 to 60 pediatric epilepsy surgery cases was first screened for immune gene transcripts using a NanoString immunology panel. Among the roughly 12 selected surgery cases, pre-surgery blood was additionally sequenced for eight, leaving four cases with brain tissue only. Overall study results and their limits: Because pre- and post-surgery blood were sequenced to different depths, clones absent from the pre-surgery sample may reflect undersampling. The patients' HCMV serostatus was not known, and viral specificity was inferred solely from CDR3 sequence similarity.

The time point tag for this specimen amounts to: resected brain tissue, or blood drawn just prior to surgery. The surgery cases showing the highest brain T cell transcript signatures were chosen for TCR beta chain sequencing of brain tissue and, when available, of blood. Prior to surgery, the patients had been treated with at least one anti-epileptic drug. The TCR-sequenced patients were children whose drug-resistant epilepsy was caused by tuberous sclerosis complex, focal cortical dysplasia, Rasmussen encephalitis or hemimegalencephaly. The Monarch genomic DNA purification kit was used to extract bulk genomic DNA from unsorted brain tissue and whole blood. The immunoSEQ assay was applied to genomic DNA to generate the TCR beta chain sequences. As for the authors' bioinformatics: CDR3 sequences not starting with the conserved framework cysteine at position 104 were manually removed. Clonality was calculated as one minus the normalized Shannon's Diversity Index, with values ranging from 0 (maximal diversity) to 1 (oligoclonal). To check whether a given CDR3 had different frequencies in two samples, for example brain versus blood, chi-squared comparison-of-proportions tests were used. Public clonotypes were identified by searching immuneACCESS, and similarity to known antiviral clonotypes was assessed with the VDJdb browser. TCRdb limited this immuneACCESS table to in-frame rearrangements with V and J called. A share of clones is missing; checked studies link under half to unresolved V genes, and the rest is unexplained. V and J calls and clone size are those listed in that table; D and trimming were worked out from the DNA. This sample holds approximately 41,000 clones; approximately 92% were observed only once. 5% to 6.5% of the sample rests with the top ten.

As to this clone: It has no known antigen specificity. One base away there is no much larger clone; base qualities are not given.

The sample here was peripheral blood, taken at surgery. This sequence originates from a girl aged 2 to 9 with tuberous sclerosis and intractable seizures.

The sequenced DNA: TGTGCCAGCAGTTACGCGGGGGGGCCCCCAGATACGCAGTATTTT. Its translation is CASSYAGGPPDTQYF. The chain employs TRBV6-5 and TRBJ2-3, and 9 junctional nucleotides match TRBD2. The CDR3 measures 15 amino acids from cysteine to phenylalanine. The kept DNA is CDR3 alone, 45 bases in frame from the first base. Trimming takes 2 bases off V and 4 bases off J; junction bases not matched to a gene: 4. The CDR1 and CDR2 encoded by the germline V gene are MNHEY and SVGAGI.